This is a list of T cell receptor beta chains from one sample in a study of T-cell memory formation after mild COVID-19. TCRdb called the 5' RACE reads again in MiXCR, with one record for every CDR3 protein. The table has 300,000 to 400,000 distinct CDR3 sequences, roughly 15% seen once. Specimen: PBMCs or a T cell subset sorted from them (not recorded which). The receptors stem from a man between 18 and 29 years old who had mild COVID-19 (a few samples of this study predate the infection). Cell type and time point are not known. Each CDR3 is given with its conserved first and last residue. Fields, in order: clone size, V gene, J gene, D gene, CDR3 length, CDR3 protein, CDR3 DNA. D genes are given only for firm matches. Rows give clone size only sometimes, using once, few, many, or a class for an expanded clone.

many	TRBV12-3/TRBV12-4	TRBJ2-3	NA	14	CASSIPQGFNTQYF	TGTGCCAGCAGTATCCCACAGGGATTTAATACGCAGTATTTT
NA	TRBV7-2	TRBJ2-3	NA	14	CASSPNGGPDTQYF	TGTGCCAGCAGCCCGAACGGGGGCCCAGATACGCAGTATTTT
once	TRBV10-2	TRBJ1-1	NA	14	CASSAGFRNTEAFF	TGCGCCAGCAGTGCAGGGTTTAGGAACACTGAAGCTTTCTTT
NA	TRBV11-2	TRBJ2-3	NA	15	CASSFRDNPTDTQYF	TGTGCCAGCAGCTTCAGGGACAATCCGACAGATACGCAGTATTTT
few	TRBV20-1	TRBJ2-1	TRBD2	17	CSAPHELLAGGYNEQFF	TGCAGTGCTCCCCACGAGCTACTAGCGGGGGGTTACAATGAGCAGTTCTTC
few	TRBV13	TRBJ1-2	NA	13	CASSGPANYGYTF	TGTGCCAGCAGCGGACCAGCTAACTATGGCTACACCTTC
NA	TRBV28	TRBJ1-2	NA	13	CASGSPGSHGYTF	TGTGCCAGCGGATCGCCGGGCAGTCATGGCTACACCTTC
few	TRBV6-2/TRBV6-3	TRBJ1-5	NA	14	CASSYSRGQGPQHF	TGTGCCAGCAGTTACTCCCGGGGTCAGGGGCCCCAGCATTTT
many	TRBV6-4	TRBJ2-2	NA	16	CASSVAQGANTGELFF	TGTGCCAGCAGTGTTGCACAGGGCGCGAACACCGGGGAGCTGTTTTTT
NA	TRBV5-1	TRBJ2-2	NA	15	CASSLESRDVGELFF	TGCGCCAGCAGCTTGGAATCCAGGGATGTTGGGGAGCTGTTTTTT
NA	TRBV27	TRBJ2-3	TRBD1	14	CASTLGTDTDTQYF	TGTGCCAGCACCCTCGGGACAGACACAGATACGCAGTATTTT
NA	TRBV5-1	TRBJ2-7	NA	16	CASSLSEAFSSYEQYF	TGCGCCAGCAGCTTGTCGGAGGCCTTTTCTTCCTACGAGCAGTACTTC
many	TRBV12-3/TRBV12-4	TRBJ2-1	TRBD2	14	CASSSWTSDGEQFF	TGTGCCAGCAGTTCTTGGACTAGCGACGGTGAGCAGTTCTTC
NA	TRBV5-1	TRBJ1-1	NA	12	CASKGQNTEAFF	TGCGCCAGCAAAGGCCAGAACACTGAAGCTTTCTTT